This is a list of T cell receptor beta chains from one sample in a study of response to subunit inactivated influenza vaccine. MiXCR, run by TCRdb on the RT-PCR reads, gives a single entry per CDR3 protein. Found here are about 480,000 distinct CDR3 sequences, 25% of them singletons; the top ten hold under 2.5%. The sequencing here drew on CD4+ T cells sorted from PBMCs, taken about 5 days after vaccination. These receptors came from a man aged 45-65 years who received an inactivated influenza vaccine. Each CDR3 is given with its conserved first and last residue. The D gene is left open where the match is weak. A row's size may be missing; if present it is once, few, many or a size class.

NA,TRBV7-9,NA,TRBJ2-5,TGTGCCAGCAGCTTAAACGTCCAAGAGACCCAGTACTTC,CASSLNVQETQYF
NA,TRBV29-1,NA,TRBJ2-5,TGCAGCGTTGTAGCCGGGGAAAAGACCCAGTACTTC,CSVVAGEKTQYF
NA,TRBV4-3,NA,TRBJ2-4,TGCGCCAGCAGCCAATCAATGCGGGATCTAGCCAAAAACATTCAGTACTTC,CASSQSMRDLAKNIQYF
NA,TRBV7-2,NA,TRBJ2-2,TGTGCCAGCAGCCCTGAGAGGGACGGGGAGCTGTTTTTT,CASSPERDGELFF
NA,TRBV20-1,NA,TRBJ1-4,TGCAGTGCCCGGGCGGGGGGTGGTAATGAAAAACTGTTTTTT,CSARAGGGNEKLFF
NA,TRBV29-1,NA,TRBJ2-5,TGCAGCGTTCAGCAGACAGCCACGCTGGGAGAGACCCAGTACTTC,CSVQQTATLGETQYF
NA,TRBV12-3/TRBV12-4,few,TRBJ1-4,TGTGCCAGCAATCCAGACAGACGCGGGGAAAAACTGTTTTTT,CASNPDRRGEKLFF
TRBD2,TRBV7-2,few,TRBJ2-3,TGTGCCAGCAGCTTAGTTTCGGGGGGGTTGGCAGATACGCAGTATTTT,CASSLVSGGLADTQYF
TRBD2,TRBV29-1,few,TRBJ2-7,TGCAGCGGGCGACTAGCGGGAGCCTACGAGCAGTACTTC,CSGRLAGAYEQYF
TRBD2,TRBV5-4,NA,TRBJ2-3,TGTGCCAGCAGCTTGGCGGGCGGGAGGGCCGAGGATACGCAGTATTTT,CASSLAGGRAEDTQYF
NA,TRBV12-3/TRBV12-4,many,TRBJ1-6,TGTGCCAGCAGTTTTCCGGGGTCACCCCTCCACTTT,CASSFPGSPLHF
TRBD2,TRBV29-1,few,TRBJ2-7,TGCAGCGCCCAAGGGGGGACTAGCGCCCGCGAGCAGTACTTC,CSAQGGTSAREQYF
NA,TRBV5-1,once,TRBJ2-5,TGCGCCAGCAGAGTTTACCAAGAGACCCAGTACTTC,CASRVYQETQYF
NA,TRBV28,NA,TRBJ2-1,TGTGCCAGCAGTTTAGTTGGGGGGGCAAGCCACAATGAGCAGTTCTTC,CASSLVGGASHNEQFF
NA,TRBV30,few,TRBJ2-1,TGTGCCTGCGGGATCTACAATGAGCAGTTCTTC,CACGIYNEQFF
NA,TRBV6-5,NA,TRBJ2-3,TGTGCCAGCAGTTACTCGCCACCTAGCACAGATACGCAGTATTTT,CASSYSPPSTDTQYF
NA,TRBV12-3/TRBV12-4,NA,TRBJ2-1,TGTGCCAGTAACCGGGACCAAAACAATGAGCAGTTCTTC,CASNRDQNNEQFF
TRBD1,TRBV3-1,few,TRBJ2-5,TGTGCCAGCAGCCAGGCCGGGACAGGGGGCCAAGAGACCCAGTACTTC,CASSQAGTGGQETQYF
TRBD2,TRBV27,NA,TRBJ2-2,TGTGCCAGCACCCTACGGGAGGCGCGGGGCACCGGGGAGCTGTTTTTT,CASTLREARGTGELFF
NA,TRBV7-9,NA,TRBJ1-4,TGTGCCAGCAGAAGACAGGCCGGGGAAAAACTGTTTTTT,CASRRQAGEKLFF
TRBD1,TRBV28,NA,TRBJ2-3,TGTGCCAGCACATACAGGGGGCACACAGATACGCAGTATTTT,CASTYRGHTDTQYF
NA,TRBV6-5,few,TRBJ1-1,TGTGCCAGCAGTTCCCACCAAGACACTGAAGCTTTCTTT,CASSSHQDTEAFF
NA,TRBV7-2,NA,TRBJ2-3,TGTGCCAGCAGCTTAGTGGGGCGAACAGATACGCAGTATTTT,CASSLVGRTDTQYF
TRBD1,TRBV5-4,NA,TRBJ2-1,TGTGCCAGCAGCGCAACCGGGACAGGGGATGATGAGCAGTTCTTC,CASSATGTGDDEQFF
NA,TRBV7-2,many,TRBJ2-7,TGTGCCAGCAGCTACATAGACGGATACGAGCAGTACTTC,CASSYIDGYEQYF
TRBD1,TRBV6-2/TRBV6-3,NA,TRBJ1-5,TGTGCCGCGAGGGGGCATGGGAGTCAGCCCCAGCATTTT,CAARGHGSQPQHF
NA,TRBV20-1,many,TRBJ1-2,TGCAGTGCTAGGGGGGCCCCAAACCACTATGGCTACACCTTC,CSARGAPNHYGYTF
NA,TRBV19,few,TRBJ2-2,TGTGCCAGTCACGGGGAGGCGAACACCGGGGAGCTGTTTTTT,CASHGEANTGELFF
NA,TRBV2,few,TRBJ2-5,TGTGCCAGCAGTGGGTCCTTCATTGGAAAGACTGGAGAGACCCAGTACTTC,CASSGSFIGKTGETQYF
TRBD1,TRBV10-3,NA,TRBJ2-2,TGTGCCATCAGTGACTCGGGACAGGTTCTCCCGGGGACCGGGGAGCTGTTTTTT,CAISDSGQVLPGTGELFF
NA,TRBV9,NA,TRBJ1-5,TGTGCCAGCAGCGCCACCGACAACAATCAGCCCCAGCATTTT,CASSATDNNQPQHF
NA,TRBV18,few,TRBJ2-5,TGTGCCAGCTCACCACCGTCCGTATCGGAGACCCAGTACTTC,CASSPPSVSETQYF
NA,TRBV6-2/TRBV6-3,few,TRBJ1-1,TGTGCCAGCACCCCGGGACGGGAGAACACTGAAGCTTTCTTT,CASTPGRENTEAFF
NA,TRBV30,many,TRBJ1-6,TGTGCCTGCTCGGGGATTTTAGCCTTTAATTCACCCCTCCACTTT,CACSGILAFNSPLHF
NA,TRBV29-1,NA,TRBJ2-1,TGCAGCATAACCGGGACCGAGAGCTCCTACAATGAGCAGTTCTTC,CSITGTESSYNEQFF
NA,TRBV5-1,NA,TRBJ1-1,TGCGCCAGCAGCTTGATGGGGGGCACTGAAGCTTTCTTT,CASSLMGGTEAFF
TRBD1,TRBV29-1,NA,TRBJ2-5,TGCAGCGTTAAGACAGGGGGCCAAGAGACCCAGTACTTC,CSVKTGGQETQYF
NA,TRBV6-2/TRBV6-3,NA,TRBJ1-1,TGTGCCAGCAGTTACAGGGGCACGGACACTGAAGCTTTCTTT,CASSYRGTDTEAFF
NA,TRBV6-2/TRBV6-3,few,TRBJ1-1,TGTGCCAGCAGTTCTCCGGGTGACAAAGCTTTCTTT,CASSSPGDKAFF
NA,TRBV9,NA,TRBJ2-3,TGTGCCAGCAGCGAGGCCCTCGTCGATACGCAGTATTTT,CASSEALVDTQYF
TRBD2,TRBV10-3,NA,TRBJ2-3,TGTGCCATCAGTGCGATGACTAGCGGGGGGTCCACTAGCACAGATACGCAGTATTTT,CAISAMTSGGSTSTDTQYF
TRBD2,TRBV29-1,NA,TRBJ2-1,TGCAGCGCTTCGGGTAGCGGGAGGGCCAGGTCCTACAATGAGCAGTTCTTC,CSASGSGRARSYNEQFF
TRBD2,TRBV4-3,few,TRBJ2-1,TGCGCCAGCAGCCAAGATCCAGCGGGAGTTTCGAATGAGCAGTTCTTC,CASSQDPAGVSNEQFF
TRBD1,TRBV4-3,NA,TRBJ2-7,TGCGCCAGCAGCCAAGATCTGGACAGGATATTGTACGAGCAGTACTTC,CASSQDLDRILYEQYF
NA,TRBV18,NA,TRBJ2-7,TGTGCCAGCTCACCTATGGGAACCTACGAGCAGTACTTC,CASSPMGTYEQYF